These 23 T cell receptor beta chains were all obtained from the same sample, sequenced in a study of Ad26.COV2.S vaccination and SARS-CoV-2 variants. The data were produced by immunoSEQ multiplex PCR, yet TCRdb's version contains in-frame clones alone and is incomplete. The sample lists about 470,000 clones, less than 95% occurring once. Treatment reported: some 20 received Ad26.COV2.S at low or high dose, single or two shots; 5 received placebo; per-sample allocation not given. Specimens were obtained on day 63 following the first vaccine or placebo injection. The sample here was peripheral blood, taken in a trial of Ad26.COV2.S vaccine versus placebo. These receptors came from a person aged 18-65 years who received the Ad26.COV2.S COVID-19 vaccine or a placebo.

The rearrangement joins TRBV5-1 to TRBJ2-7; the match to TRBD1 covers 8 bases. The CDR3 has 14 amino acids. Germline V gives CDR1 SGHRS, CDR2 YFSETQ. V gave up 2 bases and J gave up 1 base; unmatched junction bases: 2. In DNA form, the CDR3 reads TGCGCCAGCAGCTTTACAGGGGGGTCCTACGAGCAGTACTTC. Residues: CASSFTGGSYEQYF.

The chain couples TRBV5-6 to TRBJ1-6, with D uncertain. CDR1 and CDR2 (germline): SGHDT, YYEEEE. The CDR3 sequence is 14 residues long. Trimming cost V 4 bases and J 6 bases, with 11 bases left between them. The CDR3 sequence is CASSRIGFNSPLHF. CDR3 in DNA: TGTGCCAGCAGCCGGATAGGGTTTAATTCACCCCTCCACTTT.

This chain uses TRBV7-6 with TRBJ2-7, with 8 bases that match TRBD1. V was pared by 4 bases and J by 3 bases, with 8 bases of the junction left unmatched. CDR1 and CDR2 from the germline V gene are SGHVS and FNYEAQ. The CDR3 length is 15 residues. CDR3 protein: CASSWQPGQDYEQYF. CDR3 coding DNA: TGTGCCAGCAGCTGGCAACCGGGACAGGACTACGAGCAGTACTTC.

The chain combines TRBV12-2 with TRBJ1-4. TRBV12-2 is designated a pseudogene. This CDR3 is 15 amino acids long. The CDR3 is CASRSFPATNEKLFF. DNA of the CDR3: TGTGCAAGTCGCTCATTTCCTGCAACTAATGAAAAACTGTTTTTT.

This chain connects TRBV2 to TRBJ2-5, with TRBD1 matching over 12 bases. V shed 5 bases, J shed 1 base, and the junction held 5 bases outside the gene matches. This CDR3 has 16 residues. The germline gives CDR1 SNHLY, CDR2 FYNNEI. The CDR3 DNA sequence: TGTGCCAGCAGTTCGGGACAGGGGGCCTTCCAAGAGACCCAGTACTTC. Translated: CASSSGQGAFQETQYF.

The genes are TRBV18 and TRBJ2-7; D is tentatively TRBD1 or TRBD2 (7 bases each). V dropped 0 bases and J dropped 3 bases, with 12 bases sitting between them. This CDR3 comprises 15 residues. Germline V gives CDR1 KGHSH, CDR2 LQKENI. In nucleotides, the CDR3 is TGTGCCAGCTCACCACCGCAGGGGGGGGGCTACGAGCAGTACTTC. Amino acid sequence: CASSPPQGGGYEQYF.

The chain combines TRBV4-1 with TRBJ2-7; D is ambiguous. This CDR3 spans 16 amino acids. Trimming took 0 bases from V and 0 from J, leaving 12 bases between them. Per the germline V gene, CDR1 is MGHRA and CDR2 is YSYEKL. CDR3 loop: CASSQDLHGSSYEQYF. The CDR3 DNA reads TGCGCCAGCAGCCAAGATTTGCACGGCAGCTCCTACGAGCAGTACTTC.

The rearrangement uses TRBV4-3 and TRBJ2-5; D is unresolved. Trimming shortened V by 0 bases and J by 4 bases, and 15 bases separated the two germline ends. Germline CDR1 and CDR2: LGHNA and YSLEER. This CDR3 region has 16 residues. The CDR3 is CASSQDRDFKGETQYF. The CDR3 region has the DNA TGCGCCAGCAGCCAAGATAGGGATTTTAAAGGAGAGACCCAGTACTTC.

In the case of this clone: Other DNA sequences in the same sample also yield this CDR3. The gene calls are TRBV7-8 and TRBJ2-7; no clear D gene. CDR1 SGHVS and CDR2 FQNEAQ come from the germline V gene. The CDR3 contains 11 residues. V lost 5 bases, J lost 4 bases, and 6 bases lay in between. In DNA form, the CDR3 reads TGTGCCAGCAGCCCCAGGTACGAGCAGTACTTC. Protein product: CASSPRYEQYF.

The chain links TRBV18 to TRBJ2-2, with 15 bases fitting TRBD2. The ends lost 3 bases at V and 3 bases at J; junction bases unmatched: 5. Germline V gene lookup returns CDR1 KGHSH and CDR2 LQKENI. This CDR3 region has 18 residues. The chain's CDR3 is CASSPPGLAGGDTGELFF. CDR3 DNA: TGTGCCAGCTCACCTCCGGGACTAGCGGGAGGTGACACCGGGGAGCTGTTTTTT.

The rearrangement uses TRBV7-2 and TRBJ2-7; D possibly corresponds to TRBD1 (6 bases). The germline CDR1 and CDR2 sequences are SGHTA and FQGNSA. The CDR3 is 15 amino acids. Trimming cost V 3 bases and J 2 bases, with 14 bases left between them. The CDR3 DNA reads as TGTGCCAGCAGCTTCCTCCGGGACAAGACCTACGAGCAGTACTTC. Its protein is CASSFLRDKTYEQYF.

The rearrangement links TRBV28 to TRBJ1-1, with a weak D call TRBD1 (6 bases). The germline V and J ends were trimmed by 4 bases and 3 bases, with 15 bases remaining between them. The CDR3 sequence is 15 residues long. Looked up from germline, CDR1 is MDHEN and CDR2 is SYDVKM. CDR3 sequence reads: CASSSPRGAYTEAFF. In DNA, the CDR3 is TGTGCCAGCAGTTCTCCTCGGGGGGCGTACACTGAAGCTTTCTTT.

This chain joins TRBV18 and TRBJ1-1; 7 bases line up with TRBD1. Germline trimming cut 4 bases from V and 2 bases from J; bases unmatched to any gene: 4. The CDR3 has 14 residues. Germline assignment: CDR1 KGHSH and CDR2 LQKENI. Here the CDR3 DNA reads TGTGCCAGCTCACTCGGGACAGATAACACTGAAGCTTTCTTT. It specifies CASSLGTDNTEAFF.

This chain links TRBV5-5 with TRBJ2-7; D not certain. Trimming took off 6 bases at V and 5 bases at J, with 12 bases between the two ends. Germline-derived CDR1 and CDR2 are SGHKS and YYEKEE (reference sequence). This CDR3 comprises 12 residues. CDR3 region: CASTWVGDEQYF. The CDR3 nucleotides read TGTGCCAGCACCTGGGTAGGAGACGAGCAGTACTTC. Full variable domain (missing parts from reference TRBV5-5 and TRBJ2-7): DAGVTQSPTHLIKTRGQQVTLRCSPISGHKSVSWYQQVLGQGPQFIFQYYEKEERGRGNFPDRFSARQFPNYSSELNVNALLLGDSALYLCASTWVGDEQYFGPGTRLTVT.

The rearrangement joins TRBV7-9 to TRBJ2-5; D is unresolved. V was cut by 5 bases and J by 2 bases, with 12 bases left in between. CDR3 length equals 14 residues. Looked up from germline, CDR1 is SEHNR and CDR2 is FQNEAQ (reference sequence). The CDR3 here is CASSRGVTQETQYF. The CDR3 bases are TGTGCCAGCAGCCGTGGAGTCACGCAAGAGACCCAGTACTTC. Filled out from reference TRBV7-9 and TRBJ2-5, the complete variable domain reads DTGVSQNPRHKITKRGQNVTFRCDPISEHNRLYWYRQTLGQGPEFLTYFQNEAQLEKSRLLSDRFSAERPKGSFSTLEIQRTEQGDSAMYLCASSRGVTQETQYFGPGTRLLVL.

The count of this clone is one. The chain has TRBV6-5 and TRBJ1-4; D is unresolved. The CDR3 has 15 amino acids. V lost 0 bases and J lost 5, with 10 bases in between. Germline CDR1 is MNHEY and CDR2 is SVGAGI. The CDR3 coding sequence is TGTGCCAGCAGTTACTCGCTGTCGGGAAATGAAAAACTGTTTTTT. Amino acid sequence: CASSYSLSGNEKLFF.

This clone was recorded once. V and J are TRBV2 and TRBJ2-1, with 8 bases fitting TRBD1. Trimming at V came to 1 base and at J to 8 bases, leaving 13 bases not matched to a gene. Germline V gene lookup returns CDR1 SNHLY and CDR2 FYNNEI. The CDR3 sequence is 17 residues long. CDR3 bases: TGTGCCAGCAGTGAAGGCCGACAGGGGAGGCTGCGGGATGAGCAGTTCTTC. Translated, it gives CASSEGRQGRLRDEQFF.

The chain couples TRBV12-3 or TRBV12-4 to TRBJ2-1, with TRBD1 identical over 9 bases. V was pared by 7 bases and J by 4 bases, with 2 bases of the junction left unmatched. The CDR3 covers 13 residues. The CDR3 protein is CASTGTGYNEQFF. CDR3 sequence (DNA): TGTGCCAGCACGGGGACAGGGTACAATGAGCAGTTCTTC.

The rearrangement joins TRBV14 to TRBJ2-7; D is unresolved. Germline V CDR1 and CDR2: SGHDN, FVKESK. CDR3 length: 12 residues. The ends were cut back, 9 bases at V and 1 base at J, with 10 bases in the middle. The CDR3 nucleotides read TGTGCCAGTTCCATATCTTCCTACGAGCAGTACTTC. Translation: CASSISSYEQYF.

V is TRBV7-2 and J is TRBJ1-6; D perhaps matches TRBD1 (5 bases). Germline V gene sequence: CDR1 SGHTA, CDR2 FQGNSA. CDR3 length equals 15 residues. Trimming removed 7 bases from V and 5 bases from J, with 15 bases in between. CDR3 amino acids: CASKVPGPHNSPLHF. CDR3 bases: TGTGCCAGCAAAGTACCGGGACCGCATAATTCACCCCTCCACTTT.

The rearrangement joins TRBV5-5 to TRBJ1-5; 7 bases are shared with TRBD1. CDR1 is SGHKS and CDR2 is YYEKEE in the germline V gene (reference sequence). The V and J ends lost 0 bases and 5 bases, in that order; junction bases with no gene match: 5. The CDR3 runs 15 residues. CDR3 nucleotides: TGTGCCAGCAGCTTGGACAGGGGTCATCATCAGCCCCAGCATTTT. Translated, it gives CASSLDRGHHQPQHF.

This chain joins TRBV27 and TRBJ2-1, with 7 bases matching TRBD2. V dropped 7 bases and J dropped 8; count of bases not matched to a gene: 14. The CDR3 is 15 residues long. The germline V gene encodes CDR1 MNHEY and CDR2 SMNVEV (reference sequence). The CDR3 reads CASKEVEGGIHEQFF. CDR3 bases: TGTGCCAGCAAGGAGGTTGAGGGAGGGATCCATGAGCAGTTCTTC.

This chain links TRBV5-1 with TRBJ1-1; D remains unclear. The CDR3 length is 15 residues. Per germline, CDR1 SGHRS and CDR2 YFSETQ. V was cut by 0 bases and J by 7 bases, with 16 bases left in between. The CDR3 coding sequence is TGCGCCAGCAGCTTGGCCGAAGGTCCCGGCGATGAAGCTTTCTTT. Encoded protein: CASSLAEGPGDEAFF.